The source of this TCR beta chain is a study of T-cell reconstitution after alpha-beta-depleted transplantation in children. The study, taken as a whole, reports: Some patients owed their high day-60 TCRbeta diversity to surviving recipient T cells and thymic progenitors. T-cell numbers and diversity one year post-transplant derived largely from freshly generated T cells.

CDR1 is ENHRY, CDR2 SYGVKD, per germline. The CDR3 sequence is 16 residues long. The V and J ends lost 0 bases and 4 bases respectively, with 13 bases between them. The library targeted TCRbeta and was prepared with unique molecular identifiers. Each CDR3 protein is one row after TCRdb ran MiXCR on the PCR reads. This table has around 490,000 distinct CDR3 sequences, 9.5% to 12% appearing once. Many counts were recorded for this clonotype. Its antigen is still unknown. The receptor was derived from a female patient aged 2-9 years who had a stem cell transplant for aplastic anemia, so the T cells may come from the graft donor. This chain connects TRBV10-3 to TRBJ2-1, with D perhaps matching TRBD1 (6 bases). Specimen: PBMCs, mostly from graft donor cells, collected 180 days after TCRalphabeta/CD19-depleted stem cell transplant. CDR3 bases: TGTGCCATCAGTGAGTCTTGGGACACCTTATACAATGAGCAGTTCTTC. Its translation is CAISESWDTLYNEQFF.